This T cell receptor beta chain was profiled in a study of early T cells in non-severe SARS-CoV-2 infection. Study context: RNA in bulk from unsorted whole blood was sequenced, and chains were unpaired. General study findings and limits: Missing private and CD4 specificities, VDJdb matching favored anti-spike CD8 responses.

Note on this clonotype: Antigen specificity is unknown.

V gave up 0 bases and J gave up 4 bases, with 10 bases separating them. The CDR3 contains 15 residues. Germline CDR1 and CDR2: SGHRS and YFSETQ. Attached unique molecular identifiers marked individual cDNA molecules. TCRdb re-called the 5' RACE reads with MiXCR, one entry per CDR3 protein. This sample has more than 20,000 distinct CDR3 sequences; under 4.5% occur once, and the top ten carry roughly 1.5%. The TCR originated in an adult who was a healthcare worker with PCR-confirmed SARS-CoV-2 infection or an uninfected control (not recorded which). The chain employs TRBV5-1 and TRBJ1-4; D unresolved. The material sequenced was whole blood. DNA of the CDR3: TGCGCCAGCAGCTTGGGTAGATTTGATAATGAAAAACTGTTTTTT. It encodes CASSLGRFDNEKLFF.